These 23 T cell receptor beta chains came from one sample sequenced in a study of control samples from healthy donors and cancer patients. Generated by immunoSEQ multiplex PCR, the TCRdb table keeps only in-frame clones and is missing some. Among some 89,000 clones listed, approximately 87% were seen once. The sample taken for sequencing was blood. The receptors were gathered from a woman aged 40 to 49 in good health.

Comment on this clone: The sample holds other DNA sequences that translate to the same CDR3. The rearrangement joins TRBV18 to TRBJ2-7; D may be TRBD1 (6 bases). Germline V CDR1 and CDR2: KGHSH, LQKENI. Trimming removed 3 bases from V and 3 bases from J, with 12 bases in between. The CDR3 runs to 14 residues. The DNA for the CDR3 is TGTGCCAGCTCACCGGGGCAGGGGTACTACGAGCAGTACTTC. This encodes CASSPGQGYYEQYF.

This sequence joins TRBV28 and TRBJ2-1; tentative D call: TRBD1 (6 bases). The CDR3 spans 14 residues. CDR1 and CDR2 (germline): MDHEN, SYDVKM. The germline V and J ends were trimmed by 5 bases and 5 bases, with 13 bases remaining between them. The CDR3 nucleotides read TGTGCCAGCAGTATCGACAGGCAAAACAATGAGCAGTTCTTC. Translating gives CASSIDRQNNEQFF. Variable domain in full (rest from reference TRBV28 and TRBJ2-1): DVKVTQSSRYLVKRTGEKVFLECVQDMDHENMFWYRQDPGLGLRLIYFSYDVKMKEKGDIPEGYSVSREKKERFSLILESASTNQTSMYLCASSIDRQNNEQFFGPGTRLTVL.

The chain is built from TRBV6-5 and TRBJ1-4; 7 positions agree with TRBD1. Germline CDR1 reads MNHEY; CDR2 reads SVGAGI. The CDR3 runs to 15 residues. V shed 6 bases and J 7 bases; nucleotides not matched to a gene: 11. As DNA, the CDR3 is TGTGCCAGCAGCTCACCGGGACAGATCGGTGAAAAACTGTTTTTT. Its protein is CASSSPGQIGEKLFF.

The chain is built from TRBV18 and TRBJ2-2; 7 nucleotides align to TRBD1. The CDR3 extends over 15 amino acids. The ends lost 3 bases at V and 6 bases at J; junction bases unmatched: 7. Germline-derived CDR1 and CDR2 are KGHSH and LQKENI. This CDR3 reads CASSPGQDVAGELFF. The CDR3 DNA sequence: TGTGCCAGCTCACCCGGACAGGATGTGGCCGGGGAGCTGTTTTTT.

This chain joins TRBV6-1 and TRBJ1-1; D uncertain. V lost 1 base to trimming and J lost 2 bases, with 8 bases between them. Germline CDR1 MNHNS, CDR2 SASEGT. This CDR3 has 14 residues. The CDR3 DNA reads TGTGCCAGCAGTGAAGTGCTTGTCAACACTGAAGCTTTCTTT. It codes for CASSEVLVNTEAFF.

This clone has more than one count but fewer than ten. A junction end diverges from the germline sequence, so it may reflect a read error. J is TRBJ1-2 and V is TRBV6-2 or TRBV6-3; D is undetermined. Germline CDR1 reads MNHEY; CDR2 reads SVGEGT. The CDR3 runs 16 residues. As DNA, the CDR3 is TGTGCCAGCAGTTACGAAGAAGGGTACTTTAACCATGGCTACACCTTC. Translated: CASSYEEGYFNHGYTF.

This clone was seen just once. The chain links TRBV10-3 to TRBJ1-1, with a weak D call TRBD1 (6 bases). V lost 0 bases and J 0 bases, leaving 11 bases between the germline ends. Germline assignment: CDR1 ENHRY and CDR2 SYGVKD. The length of the CDR3 is 16 residues. CDR3 protein: CAISESNGGLNTEAFF. In DNA, the CDR3 is TGTGCCATCAGTGAGTCGAACGGGGGCTTGAACACTGAAGCTTTCTTT.

The chain links TRBV7-2 to TRBJ2-7; 13 bases are a match to TRBD2. J was trimmed by 5 bases and V by 5 bases; bases with no gene match: 3. CDR3 length: 14 residues. From germline, CDR1 is SGHTA and CDR2 FQGNSA. The CDR3 here is CASSMTSGGHEQYF. The DNA for the CDR3 is TGTGCCAGCAGCATGACTAGCGGGGGGCACGAGCAGTACTTC.

The chain has TRBV19 and TRBJ2-6; TRBD2 agrees at 7 bases. This CDR3 has 15 amino acids. Germline trimming cut 3 bases from V and 2 bases from J; bases unmatched to any gene: 1. The V gene's germline CDR1 is LNHDA and CDR2 SQIVND (reference sequence). The CDR3 DNA reads as TGTGCCAGTAGTATCGGGACTACTGGGGCCAACGTCCTGACTTTC. This gives the protein CASSIGTTGANVLTF.

V usage is TRBV19 and J usage is TRBJ1-4; TRBD1 aligns across 7 bases. Trimming removed 4 bases from V and 5 bases from J; junction bases left unmatched: 10. The CDR3 is 16 amino acids. Per germline, CDR1 LNHDA and CDR2 SQIVND (reference sequence). This CDR3 reads CASSTRSRGKNEKLFF. The CDR3 coding sequence is TGTGCCAGTAGTACGAGATCCAGGGGGAAGAATGAAAAACTGTTTTTT. Complete variable domain (other parts from reference TRBV19 and TRBJ1-4): DGGITQSPKYLFRKEGQNVTLSCEQNLNHDAMYWYRQDPGQGLRLIYYSQIVNDFQKGDIAEGYSVSREKKESFPLTVTSAQKNPTAFYLCASSTRSRGKNEKLFFGSGTQLSVL.

This clone was counted between two and nine times. The chain employs TRBV4-3 and TRBJ1-2, with no clear D. Germline-derived CDR1 and CDR2 are LGHNA and YSLEER. The ends were cut back, 1 base at V and 5 bases at J, with 8 bases in the middle. The length of the CDR3 is 13 residues. The CDR3 sequence is CASSQGELYGYTF. CDR3 sequence (DNA): TGCGCCAGCAGCCAAGGGGAACTATATGGCTACACCTTC.

This clone turned up a few times. This chain uses TRBV6-5 with TRBJ1-1, with D maybe TRBD1 (5 bases). This CDR3 is built from 14 residues. Germline CDR1 reads MNHEY; CDR2 reads SVGAGI. With 4 bases removed from V and 1 base from J, the gap between germline ends came to 10 bases. The CDR3 nucleotides read TGTGCCAGCAGTTCGAGGGGTCAGAACACTGAAGCTTTCTTT. Translated, it gives CASSSRGQNTEAFF.

The chain has TRBV6-1 and TRBJ1-1, with a possible D match to TRBD1 (5 bases). The CDR3 runs to 14 residues. Deletions cut 3 bases from V and 4 bases from J, with 12 bases between. Germline V lookup: CDR1 MNHNS, CDR2 SASEGT. As DNA, the CDR3 is TGTGCCAGCAGTGACCGAGGCAGGGCCACTGAAGCTTTCTTT. This encodes CASSDRGRATEAFF.

This chain uses TRBV20-1 with TRBJ2-7; no clear D gene. CDR1 DFQATT and CDR2 SNEGSKA come from the germline V gene (reference sequence). The CDR3 is 9 residues long. Between the trimmed V and J ends, which lost 3 bases and 4 bases, there was a span of 1 base. CDR3 DNA sequence: TGCAGTGCTAGTTACGAGCAGTACTTC. It codes for CSASYEQYF.

The sample holds one count of this clone. V is TRBV10-3 and J is TRBJ1-1, with 7 bases that match TRBD1. The germline gives CDR1 ENHRY, CDR2 SYGVKD. V shed 4 bases and J 0 bases; nucleotides not matched to a gene: 5. This CDR3 comprises 15 residues. CDR3 nucleotide sequence: TGTGCCATCAGTGGGGGACAGCTTCTGAACACTGAAGCTTTCTTT. It yields the protein CAISGGQLLNTEAFF.

The chain is built from TRBV6-6 and TRBJ1-1; 9 bases align to TRBD1. There are 15 residues in the CDR3. Losses at the gene ends were 2 bases for V and 5 bases for J; bases not matched to a gene: 6. Germline V gives CDR1 MNHNY, CDR2 SVGAGI (reference sequence). The DNA of the CDR3 is TGTGCCAGCAGTTACCCGGGGACAGGGAATACTGAAGCTTTCTTT. As protein: CASSYPGTGNTEAFF.

The V gene is TRBV30, the J gene TRBJ2-2; no reliable D call. V lost 2 bases and J 5 bases, leaving 9 bases between the germline ends. The CDR3 is 13 residues long. Germline V CDR1 and CDR2: GTSNPN, SVGIG (reference sequence). The CDR3 here is CAWSPSWTGELFF. In nucleotides, the CDR3 is TGTGCCTGGAGTCCCTCCTGGACCGGGGAGCTGTTTTTT.

This rearrangement joins TRBV6-1 to TRBJ2-6; the match to TRBD2 covers 8 bases. CDR1 MNHNS and CDR2 SASEGT come from the germline V gene. The V and J ends lost 4 bases and 0 bases, in that order; junction bases with no gene match: 11. This CDR3 spans 19 amino acids. The CDR3 coding sequence is TGTGCCAGCAGTGGTATATATAGCGGGGCGCCCTCTGGGGCCAACGTCCTGACTTTC. Encoded protein: CASSGIYSGAPSGANVLTF.

This clone has only one observation. The chain carries TRBV11-3 and TRBJ2-1; 9 bases map to TRBD2. V was pared by 1 base and J by 4 bases, with 2 bases of the junction left unmatched. Germline CDR1 SGHNT, CDR2 YENEEA. The CDR3 has 15 amino acids. The CDR3 protein is CASSLGRGGYNEQFF. CDR3 bases: TGTGCCAGCAGCTTAGGGCGGGGGGGATACAATGAGCAGTTCTTC.

CDR3 DNA sequence: TGTGCCAGCAGCTTGATTGGGGATGAGCAGTTCTTC. Its protein is CASSLIGDEQFF. The chain uses TRBV5-8 and TRBJ2-1, with D unclear. Germline-derived CDR1 and CDR2 are SGHTS and YDEGEE. V was trimmed by 1 base and J by 8 bases, leaving 7 bases between them. This CDR3 has 12 amino acids.

The chain carries TRBV19 and TRBJ1-2, with 8 bases aligning to TRBD1. J lost 1 base, V lost 5 bases, and 6 bases had no gene match. This CDR3 has 15 residues. The V gene's germline CDR1 is LNHDA and CDR2 SQIVND (reference sequence). The chain's CDR3 is CASSGQGRDNYGYTF. CDR3 DNA sequence: TGTGCCAGTAGTGGACAGGGCCGGGATAACTATGGCTACACCTTC.

The CDR3 here is CASSSGGWDTEAFF. In DNA, the CDR3 is TGCGCCAGCAGCTCAGGAGGCTGGGACACTGAAGCTTTCTTT. The chain carries TRBV5-1 and TRBJ1-1; D remains ambiguous. The CDR3 runs to 14 residues. Between the trimmed V and J ends, which lost 3 bases and 3 bases, there was a span of 12 bases. CDR1 is SGHRS, CDR2 YFSETQ, per germline.

V and J are TRBV9 and TRBJ1-3; D gene uncertain. In germline, CDR1 is SGDLS, CDR2 YYNGEE. The CDR3 loop spans 16 amino acids. V dropped 4 bases and J dropped 0 bases, with 14 bases sitting between them. The DNA for the CDR3 is TGTGCCAGCAGCTCGCGAGGGCAAGACTCTGGAAACACCATATATTTT. It is translated as CASSSRGQDSGNTIYF.